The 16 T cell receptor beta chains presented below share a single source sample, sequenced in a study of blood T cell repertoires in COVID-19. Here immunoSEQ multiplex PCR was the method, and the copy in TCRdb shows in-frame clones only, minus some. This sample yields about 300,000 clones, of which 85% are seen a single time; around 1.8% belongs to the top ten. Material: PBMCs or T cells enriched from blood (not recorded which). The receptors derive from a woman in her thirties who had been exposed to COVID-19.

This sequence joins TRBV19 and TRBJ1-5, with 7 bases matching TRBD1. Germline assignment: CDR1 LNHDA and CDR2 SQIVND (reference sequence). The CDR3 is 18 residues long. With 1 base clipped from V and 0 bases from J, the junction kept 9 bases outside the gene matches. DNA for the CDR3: TGTGCCAGTAGTATAGGTAAAGGACAGGTCCATAGCAATCAGCCCCAGCATTTT. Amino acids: CASSIGKGQVHSNQPQHF.

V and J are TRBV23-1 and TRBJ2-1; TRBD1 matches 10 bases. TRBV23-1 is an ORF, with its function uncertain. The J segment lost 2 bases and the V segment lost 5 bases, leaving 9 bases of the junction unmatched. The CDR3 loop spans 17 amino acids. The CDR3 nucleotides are TGCGCCAGCAGTATCACCGGGACAGGGGTACCCTACAATGAGCAGTTCTTC. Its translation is CASSITGTGVPYNEQFF.

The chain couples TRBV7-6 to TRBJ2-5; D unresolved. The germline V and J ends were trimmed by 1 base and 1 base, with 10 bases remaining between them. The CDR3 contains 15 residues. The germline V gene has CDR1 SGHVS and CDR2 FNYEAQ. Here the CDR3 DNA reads TGTGCCAGCAGCTTAGGCGGCAGTATCCAAGAGACCCAGTACTTC. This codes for CASSLGGSIQETQYF. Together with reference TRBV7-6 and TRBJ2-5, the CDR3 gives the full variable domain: GAGVSQSPRYKVTKRGQDVALRCDPISGHVSLYWYRQALGQGPEFLTYFNYEAQQDKSGLPNDRFSAERPEGSISTLTIQRTEQRDSAMYRCASSLGGSIQETQYFGPGTRLLVL.

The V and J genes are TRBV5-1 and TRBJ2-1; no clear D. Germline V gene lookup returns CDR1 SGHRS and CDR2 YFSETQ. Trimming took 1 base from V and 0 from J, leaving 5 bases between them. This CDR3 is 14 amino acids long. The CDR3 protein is CASSLTYSYNEQFF. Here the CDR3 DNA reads TGCGCCAGCAGCTTGACCTACTCCTACAATGAGCAGTTCTTC. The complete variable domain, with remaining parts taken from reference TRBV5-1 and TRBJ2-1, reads KAGVTQTPRYLIKTRGQQVTLSCSPISGHRSVSWYQQTPGQGLQFLFEYFSETQRNKGNFPGRFSGRQFSNSRSEMNVSTLELGDSALYLCASSLTYSYNEQFFGPGTRLTVL.

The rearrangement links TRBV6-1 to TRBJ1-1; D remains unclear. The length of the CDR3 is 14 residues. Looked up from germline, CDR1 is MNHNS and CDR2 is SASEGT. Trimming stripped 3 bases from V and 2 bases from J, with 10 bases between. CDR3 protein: CASSELAGNTEAFF. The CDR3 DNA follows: TGTGCCAGCAGTGAGCTCGCGGGAAACACTGAAGCTTTCTTT.

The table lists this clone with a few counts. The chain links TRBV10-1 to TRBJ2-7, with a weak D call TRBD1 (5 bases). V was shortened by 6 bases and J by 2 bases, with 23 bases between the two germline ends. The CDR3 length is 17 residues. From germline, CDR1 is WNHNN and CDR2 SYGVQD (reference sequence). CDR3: CASSESNDRIFTYEQYF. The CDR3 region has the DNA TGCGCCAGCAGCGAATCTAATGACAGAATCTTTACCTACGAGCAGTACTTC.

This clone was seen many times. CDR3 in DNA: TGTGCCAGCAGCTTAATAAAGGGCAGGGGCGCTTATGGCTACACCTTC. It translates to CASSLIKGRGAYGYTF. The V and J genes are TRBV7-2 and TRBJ1-2; D might be TRBD1 (6 bases). The V end lost 2 bases, the J end lost 5 bases, and 18 bases lay between the germline ends. CDR3 length equals 16 residues. In germline, CDR1 is SGHTA, CDR2 FQGNSA.

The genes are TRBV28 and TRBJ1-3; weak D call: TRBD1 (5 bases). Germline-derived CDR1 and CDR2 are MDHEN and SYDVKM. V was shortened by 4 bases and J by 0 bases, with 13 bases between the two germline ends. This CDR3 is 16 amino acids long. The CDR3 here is CASSSLPGLSGNTIYF. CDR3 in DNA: TGTGCCAGCAGTTCCCTCCCGGGACTCTCTGGAAACACCATATATTTT.

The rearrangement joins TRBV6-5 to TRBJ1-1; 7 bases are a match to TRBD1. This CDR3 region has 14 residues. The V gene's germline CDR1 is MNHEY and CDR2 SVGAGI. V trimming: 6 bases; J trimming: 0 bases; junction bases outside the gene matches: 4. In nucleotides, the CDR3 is TGTGCCAGCAGCATCACAGGGGTGAACACTGAAGCTTTCTTT. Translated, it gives CASSITGVNTEAFF.

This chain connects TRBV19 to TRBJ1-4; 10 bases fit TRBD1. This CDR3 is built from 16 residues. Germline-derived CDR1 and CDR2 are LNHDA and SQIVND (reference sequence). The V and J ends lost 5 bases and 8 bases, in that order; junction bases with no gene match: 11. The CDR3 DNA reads TGTGCCAGTAGTCGCCGACGGGGGGACAGGGGCGAAAAACTGTTTTTT. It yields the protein CASSRRRGDRGEKLFF.

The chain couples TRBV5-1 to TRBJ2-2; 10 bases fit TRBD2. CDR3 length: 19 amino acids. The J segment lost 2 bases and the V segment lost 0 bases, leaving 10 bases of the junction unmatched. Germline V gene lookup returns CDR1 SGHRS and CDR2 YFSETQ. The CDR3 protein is CASSLGASGRAVNTGELFF. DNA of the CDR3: TGCGCCAGCAGCTTGGGGGCTAGCGGGAGAGCCGTAAACACCGGGGAGCTGTTTTTT.

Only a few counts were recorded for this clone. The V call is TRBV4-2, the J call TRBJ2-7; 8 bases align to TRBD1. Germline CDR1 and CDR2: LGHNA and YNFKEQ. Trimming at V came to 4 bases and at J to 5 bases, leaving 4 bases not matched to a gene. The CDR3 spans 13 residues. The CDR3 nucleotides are TGTGCCAGCAGCCCGAGACAGGGGAACGAGCAGTACTTC. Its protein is CASSPRQGNEQYF.

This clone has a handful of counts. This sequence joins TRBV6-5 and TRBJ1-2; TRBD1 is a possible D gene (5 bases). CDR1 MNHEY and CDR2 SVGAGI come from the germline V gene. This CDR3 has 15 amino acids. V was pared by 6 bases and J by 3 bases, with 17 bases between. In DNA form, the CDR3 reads TGTGCCAGCAGATACGGGGCAGAAGGACACTATGGCTACACCTTC. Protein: CASRYGAEGHYGYTF.

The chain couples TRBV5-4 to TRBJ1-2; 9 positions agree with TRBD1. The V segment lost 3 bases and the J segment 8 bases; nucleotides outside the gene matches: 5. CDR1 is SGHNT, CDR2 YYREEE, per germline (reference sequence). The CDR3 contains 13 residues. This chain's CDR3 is CASSSGQGDGYTF. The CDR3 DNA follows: TGTGCCAGCAGCTCGGGACAGGGTGACGGCTACACCTTC.

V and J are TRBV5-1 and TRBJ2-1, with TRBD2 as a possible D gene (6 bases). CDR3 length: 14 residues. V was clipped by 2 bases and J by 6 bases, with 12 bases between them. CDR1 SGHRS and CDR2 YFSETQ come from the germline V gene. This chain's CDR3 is CASSFSGTSNEQFF. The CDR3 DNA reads TGCGCCAGCAGCTTCTCCGGGACTTCCAATGAGCAGTTCTTC.

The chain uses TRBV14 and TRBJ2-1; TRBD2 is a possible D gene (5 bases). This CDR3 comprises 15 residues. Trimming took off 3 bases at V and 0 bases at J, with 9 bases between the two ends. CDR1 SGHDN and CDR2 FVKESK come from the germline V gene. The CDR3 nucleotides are TGTGCCAGCAGCCAGGAGGTTAGCTCCTACAATGAGCAGTTCTTC. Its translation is CASSQEVSSYNEQFF.